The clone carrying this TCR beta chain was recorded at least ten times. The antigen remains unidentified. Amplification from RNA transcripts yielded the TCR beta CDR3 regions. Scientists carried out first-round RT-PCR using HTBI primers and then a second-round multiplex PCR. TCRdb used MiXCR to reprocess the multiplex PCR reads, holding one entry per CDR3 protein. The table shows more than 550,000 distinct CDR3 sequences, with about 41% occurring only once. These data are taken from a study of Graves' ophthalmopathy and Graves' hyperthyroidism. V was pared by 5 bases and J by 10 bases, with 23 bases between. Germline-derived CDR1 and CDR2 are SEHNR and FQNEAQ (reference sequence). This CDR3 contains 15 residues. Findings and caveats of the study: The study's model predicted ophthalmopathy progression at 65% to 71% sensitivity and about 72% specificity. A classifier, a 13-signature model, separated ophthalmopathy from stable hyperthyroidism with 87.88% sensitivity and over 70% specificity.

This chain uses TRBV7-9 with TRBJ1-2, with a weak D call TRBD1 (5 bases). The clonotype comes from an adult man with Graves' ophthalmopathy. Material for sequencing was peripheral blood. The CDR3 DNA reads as TGTGCCAGCAGCCCACCTACAGGTCTGCCGGGAATCTACACCTTC. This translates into CASSPPTGLPGIYTF.